Following are 10 T cell receptor beta chains from one sample sequenced in a study of shared T cell receptors in the human thymus. Assay used: immunoSEQ multiplex PCR; TCRdb lists only in-frame clones, some missing. The repertoire holds hundreds of thousands of clones, 80% to 90% seen once, with 0.0094% in the top ten. The same sample was also used in a study of human thymus T cells.

Sequencing was performed on thymocytes. These receptors came from a boy in the first two years of life with a congenital heart defect.

The rearrangement links TRBV2 to TRBJ2-1; tentatively, D is TRBD1 (6 bases). This CDR3 has 13 residues. Germline CDR1 is SNHLY and CDR2 is FYNNEI. Trimming removed 7 bases at V and 6 bases at J, with 13 bases between. As DNA, the CDR3 is TGTGCCAGCAAGGTCGAGGGGGTCAATGAGCAGTTCTTC. Translated, it gives CASKVEGVNEQFF. Supplemented by reference TRBV2 and TRBJ2-1, the full variable domain reads EPEVTQTPSHQVTQMGQEVILRCVPISNHLYFYWYRQILGQKVEFLVSFYNNEISEKSEIFDDQFSVERPDGSNFTLKIRSTKLEDSAMYFCASKVEGVNEQFFGPGTRLTVL.

CDR3 DNA: TGTGCCAGCAACCGACTAGCGATCAATGAGCAGTTCTTC. It is translated as CASNRLAINEQFF. The chain recombines TRBV7-9 with TRBJ2-1, with 8 bases matching TRBD2. CDR1 and CDR2 (germline): SEHNR, FQNEAQ (reference sequence). The CDR3 length is 13 residues. With V trimmed by 7 bases and J by 6 bases, 5 bases remained unmatched.

The chain recombines TRBV4-1 with TRBJ2-5; 7 bases match TRBD1. The CDR3 is 14 residues long. Trimming took 3 bases from V and 3 from J; bases not matched to a gene: 4. In germline, CDR1 is MGHRA, CDR2 YSYEKL. CDR3 sequence reads: CASSQGDRKETQYF. For the CDR3, the DNA is TGCGCCAGCAGCCAGGGGGACAGAAAAGAGACCCAGTACTTC.

In its sample, this clone was seen a few times. The chain uses TRBV7-8 and TRBJ1-5, with a weak D call TRBD1 (5 bases). The V and J ends lost 5 bases and 6 bases respectively, with 11 bases between them. CDR3 length equals 13 residues. Germline-derived CDR1 and CDR2 are SGHVS and FQNEAQ. The CDR3 spells CASSPVRGQPQHF. The CDR3, as DNA: TGTGCCAGCAGCCCGGTAAGGGGTCAGCCCCAGCATTTT.

This sequence joins TRBV7-8 and TRBJ2-1; 7 bases agree with TRBD1. The CDR3 totals 17 residues. CDR1 is SGHVS, CDR2 FQNEAQ, per germline. V lost 1 base to trimming and J lost 9 bases; unmatched junction nucleotides: 15. CDR3 protein: CASSLVDRVTHKGEQFF. The CDR3, as DNA: TGTGCCAGCAGCTTAGTTGACAGGGTTACACACAAGGGTGAGCAGTTCTTC.

The chain uses TRBV15 and TRBJ1-4, with TRBD1 as a possible D gene (6 bases). Trimming pared 9 bases from V and 8 bases from J, leaving 19 bases between. CDR3 length equals 14 residues. Germline lookup yields CDR1 LNHNV and CDR2 YYDKDF (reference sequence). This chain's CDR3 is CATSRDTGDEKLFF. In DNA, the CDR3 is TGTGCCACTTCCCGGGACACAGGAGACGAAAAACTGTTTTTT.

The V and J genes are TRBV5-1 and TRBJ2-3, with D possibly matching TRBD2 (6 bases). Germline CDR1 reads SGHRS; CDR2 reads YFSETQ. The CDR3 totals 16 residues. V shed 5 bases and J shed 0 bases, with 16 bases lying between them. For the CDR3, the DNA is TGCGCCAGCAGTCCACCTAGCGCACCTAGCACAGATACGCAGTATTTT. This codes for CASSPPSAPSTDTQYF.

V and J are TRBV27 and TRBJ2-3, with 7 bases matching TRBD2. The CDR3 totals 18 residues. CDR1 is MNHEY, CDR2 SMNVEV, per germline (reference sequence). The junction had 16 bases not matched to a gene; V was cut back by 6 bases and J by 1 base. Written as DNA, the CDR3 is TGTGCCAGCAGCTCCTCTATAGAGGGACTAAAACGCACAGATACGCAGTATTTT. Encoded protein: CASSSSIEGLKRTDTQYF.

Details on this clone: The identical CDR3 is also encoded by other nucleotide sequences in the sample. The V gene is TRBV20-1, the J gene TRBJ2-3; weak D call: TRBD2 (6 bases). Trimming removed 5 bases from V and 5 bases from J, with 8 bases in between. There are 11 residues in the CDR3. Germline assignment: CDR1 DFQATT and CDR2 SNEGSKA (reference sequence). CDR3 coding DNA: TGCAGTGCTCGACTAGTAGATACGCAGTATTTT. This codes for CSARLVDTQYF.

The J gene is TRBJ2-5, the V gene TRBV18; 8 bases are shared with TRBD1. CDR1 and CDR2 from the germline V gene are KGHSH and LQKENI. V lost 5 bases and J lost 3; bases outside the gene matches: 2. This CDR3 has 13 residues. As DNA, the CDR3 is TGTGCCAGCTCATCGACAGGGGAAGAGACCCAGTACTTC. Translating it yields CASSSTGEETQYF.